What follows are 4 T cell receptor beta chains derived from one specimen sequenced in a study of T cell changes during pregnancy in multiple sclerosis. The protocol was immunoSEQ multiplex PCR, while the TCRdb copy is restricted to in-frame clones and leaves out a portion. Among tens of thousands of clones listed, about 90% were seen once. The source was PBMCs, collected in the first trimester of pregnancy. Receptors originate from a female donor in good health, serving as a control in a pregnancy study. Some clones in this sample may be carry-over from other donors' samples.

This chain joins TRBV28 and TRBJ1-1; TRBD1 matches 7 bases. With 3 bases clipped from V and 1 base from J, the junction kept 14 bases outside the gene matches. The CDR3 runs 18 residues. From germline, CDR1 is MDHEN and CDR2 SYDVKM. CDR3 loop: CASSFWGTATLSNTEAFF. The CDR3 DNA reads as TGTGCCAGCAGTTTTTGGGGGACAGCCACACTTTCGAACACTGAAGCTTTCTTT.

The chain recombines TRBV11-2 with TRBJ2-3, with 8 bases aligning to TRBD2. V was pared by 6 bases and J by 1 base, with 6 bases of the junction left unmatched. CDR3 length equals 15 residues. CDR1 and CDR2 from the germline V gene are SGHAT and FQNNGV. The chain's CDR3 is CASSTPGLGTDTQYF. CDR3 nucleotide sequence: TGTGCCAGCAGTACACCGGGACTAGGCACAGATACGCAGTATTTT.

V gene TRBV28 combines with J gene TRBJ2-7; D not resolved. The germline CDR1 and CDR2 sequences are MDHEN and SYDVKM. Trimming stripped 3 bases from V and 6 bases from J, with 3 bases between. The length of the CDR3 is 10 residues. CDR3 protein: CASSFVEQYF. DNA of the CDR3: TGTGCCAGCAGTTTCGTCGAGCAGTACTTC.

The V and J genes are TRBV7-9 and TRBJ2-7, with 7 bases aligning to TRBD1. V lost 4 bases and J lost 4; bases outside the gene matches: 16. Germline-derived CDR1 and CDR2 are SEHNR and FQNEAQ (reference sequence). The CDR3 runs 17 residues. The CDR3 DNA reads as TGTGCCAGCAGCTCCTCTCGGACAGGCGAAGTTTTATACGAGCAGTACTTC. Its translation is CASSSSRTGEVLYEQYF. The entire variable domain, with the rest obtained from reference TRBV7-9 and TRBJ2-7, is as follows: DTGVSQNPRHKITKRGQNVTFRCDPISEHNRLYWYRQTLGQGPEFLTYFQNEAQLEKSRLLSDRFSAERPKGSFSTLEIQRTEQGDSAMYLCASSSSRTGEVLYEQYFGPGTRLTVT.